This TCR beta chain was recovered during a study of cytomegalovirus exposure and HLA in healthy donors. About the research overall: Out of about 179 million T cells, an earlier analysis found some 120 million unique TCR beta sequences in total. Ancestry clustering placed around four fifths of around 400 genotyped donors in the Caucasian-associated cluster. General study results and limits: Only CMV serostatus was available as immune exposure information. Cytomegalovirus association was listed for 150 or so TCR beta chains.

PCR employed 60 Vbeta and 13 Jbeta primers. Data came from immunoSEQ multiplex PCR; TCRdb stores just in-frame clones and leaves some out. The sample contains roughly 110,000 clones, roughly 80% of which appear only once. Only one count was recorded for this clone. Its antigen remains unknown. The CDR3 contains 14 residues. This TCR was recovered from a man aged 25-45 years in good health and CMV-seropositive. Sequencing was carried out using PBMCs. The chain joins TRBV21-1 to TRBJ2-7; no check of the table's D call, TRBD2, against the DNA was made. TRBV21-1 is classified as a pseudogene. CDR3 coding DNA: TGTGCCAGCAGCACGGGGGGGCCGTCCTACGAGCAGTACTTC. Protein product: CASSTGGPSYEQYF.